A single T cell receptor beta chain is shown here with its context. The antigen it recognizes is unknown. The input lacks base qualities; no much larger clone sits a single base away. At the junction V is shortened by 6 bases and J by 2 bases, with 11 bases in between. The cysteine opens and the phenylalanine closes a CDR3 of 14 amino acids. This entry keeps only the CDR3 DNA: 42 bases, framed from base 1. According to the germline V gene, CDR1 reads SNHLY and CDR2 reads FYNNEI. The label giving this sample's time point can be read as: cycle 1 day 1 (C1D1), immediately before nivolumab initiation. All trial patients had relapsed after autologous stem cell transplantation, with cohorts A, B and C differing in prior brentuximab vedotin exposure. CD4+ T cells were purified from thawed PBMCs by magnetic negative selection with a Miltenyi CD4+ T cell isolation kit. A total of around 59 patients with relapsed/refractory classical Hodgkin lymphoma made up the trial cohort, and each patient's best overall response was complete response, partial response or progressive disease. Trial patients were treated with single-agent nivolumab in the multi-cohort phase II CheckMate 205 trial. An independent review committee assessed best overall response by applying the 2007 International Working Group response criteria. Trial PBMCs were obtained immediately prior to nivolumab initiation (C1D1) and on therapy at cycle 2 day 1 and cycle 4 day 1. Peripheral blood was collected in 8 mL Vacutainer Cell Preparation Tubes, from which PBMCs were isolated by centrifugation and then cryopreserved. Purified CD4+ and CD8+ fractions were prepared only for cases where an additional PBMC sample was available. On LS columns in a quadroMACS separator, the magnetically labelled cells were depleted, and the flow-through was collected as the purified fraction.

This sample is part of a study of PD-1 blockade in classical Hodgkin lymphoma (dated by TCRdb to 2018 to 2020). For the study in its entirety: Nivolumab dosing was 3 mg/kg intravenously every 2 weeks, continuing until either disease progression or unacceptable toxicity. The study used TCR beta sequencing and CyTOF to define a peripheral blood immune signature of response to PD-1 blockade in classical Hodgkin lymphoma. Overall results and qualifications from the work: Baseline TCR diversity was reported as lower in newly diagnosed patients than in healthy donors, and lower still in relapsed/refractory patients. By C4D1, a significant rise was seen in CD4+ TCR diversity but not in CD8+ TCR diversity (p=0.0027 vs p=0.16), and the rise was most apparent among complete responders (p=0.02). The study was limited to a single clinical trial cohort, and causes of repertoire differences, possibly disease activity or prior therapy, remained undefined. Patients starting nivolumab less than 1 year after ASCT had lower diversity and were excluded from later analyses to avoid confounding by immune reconstitution. Trial patients achieving complete response had baseline diversity similar to newly diagnosed patients, whereas partial responders and progressors had significantly lower diversity.

Genomic DNA was isolated using the Qiagen DNeasy kit from unsorted PBMCs as well as from negatively selected CD4+ and CD8+ fractions. TCR beta CDR3 regions were subjected to amplification by immunoSEQ multiplex PCR with primers that anneal to V and J segments. A synthetic immune receptor repertoire was used to minimize amplification bias, and remaining bias was computationally removed after sequencing. The study's own analysis went as follows. Custom Python scripts were used to quantify repertoire diversity as the Shannon entropy index. Unsorted, CD4+ and CD8+ repertoires were analyzed separately, except for combined analyses in which CD4+ and CD8+ sequences were merged in silico. Clonal expansion was defined as a frequency increase of at least 2-fold after treatment compared with C1D1, and clones undetected at baseline were assigned a pseudocount of 0.5. Singleton clones were defined as clones with 0 or 1 copy at C1D1, and non-singleton clones were defined as clones with 2 or more copies. Clones expanded in unsorted samples were labelled as CD4+, CD8+ or unknown by matching protein sequences in sorted samples from the same patient. Diversity changes from C1D1 to C4D1 were tested in paired samples using Wilcoxon tests. The source is immuneACCESS, and TCRdb retained only in-frame sequences with V and J called. Part of the clones is not carried over; for the studies checked, unresolved V genes explain less than half of this, and the remainder is unexplained. That table is the source of V, J and clone size, and D and trimming were worked out from the DNA. Counted in this sample were under 30,000 clones; 65% to 80% of them appeared once. Around 2.3% of the sample rests with the top ten.

The clonotype comes from a human donor with classical Hodgkin lymphoma. The input for sequencing was CD4+ T cells from blood, taken at baseline. The V and J genes are TRBV2 and TRBJ1-3; a tentative D match to TRBD1 spans 5 bases. The DNA sequence follows: TGTGCCAGCAGCGCTACAGGTACTGGAAACACCATATATTTT. Protein translation: CASSATGTGNTIYF. With all but the CDR3 taken from the reference TRBV2 and TRBJ1-3 genes, the full variable domain is: EPEVTQTPSHQVTQMGQEVILRCVPISNHLYFYWYRQILGQKVEFLVSFYNNEISEKSEIFDDQFSVERPDGSNFTLKIRSTKLEDSAMYFCASSATGTGNTIYFGEGSWLTVV.